This is a list of T cell receptor beta chains from one sample in a study of blood T cell repertoires in COVID-19. Data came from immunoSEQ multiplex PCR; TCRdb stores just in-frame clones and leaves some out. The table records under 150,000 clones, roughly 85% of them present only once. Sample: peripheral blood. The receptors were gathered from a human donor in a cohort sampled during active COVID-19. Both conserved end residues are part of each CDR3. A D gene is named only where the DNA matches it firmly. Part of the rows lack a size; the others show once, few, many or a class for expanded clones.

d_gene,j_gene,abundance,v_gene,CDR3nt,CDR3aa
-,TRBJ2-3,once,TRBV5-1,TGCGCCAGCAGCTTGAGCGGAGATACGCAGTATTTT,CASSLSGDTQYF
TRBD2,TRBJ2-1,-,TRBV4-3,TGCGCCAGCAGCCAAGGGATTACTAGCGGCCACTCCTACAATGAGCAGTTCTTC,CASSQGITSGHSYNEQFF
-,TRBJ1-1,-,TRBV12-3/TRBV12-4,TGTGCCAGCATTGGGGGGACTGAAGCTTTCTTT,CASIGGTEAFF
-,TRBJ1-2,-,TRBV19,TGTGCCAGTAGTATAGACTCGGGTGGAACTAACTATGGCTACACCTTC,CASSIDSGGTNYGYTF
-,TRBJ1-2,-,TRBV5-1,TGCGCCAGCAGCTCCATGACGGAGAACTATGGCTACACCTTC,CASSSMTENYGYTF
-,TRBJ2-7,-,TRBV21-1,TGTGCCAGCAGCCCCGAGCGGGGGGACTCCTACGAGCAGTACTTC,CASSPERGDSYEQYF
-,TRBJ1-2,once,TRBV5-4,TGTGCCAGCAGCCTGGAGGACAGCGCCTATGGCTACACCTTC,CASSLEDSAYGYTF
TRBD2,TRBJ2-5,-,TRBV5-1,TGCGCCAGCAGCAGAGAGCGGGGGGAAGAGACCCAGTACTTC,CASSRERGEETQYF
TRBD2,TRBJ2-1,-,TRBV13,TGTGCCAGCAGTCGACTCGGCGGGGGAAACAATGAGCAGTTCTTC,CASSRLGGGNNEQFF
TRBD2,TRBJ2-1,few,TRBV6-5,TGTGCCAGCAGGGCTAGCGGGAATGAGCAGTTCTTC,CASRASGNEQFF
TRBD2,TRBJ2-3,-,TRBV20-1,TGCAGTGCTAGTTTGTTGGCGGGGGAAGGGTTCGCAGATACGCAGTATTTT,CSASLLAGEGFADTQYF
TRBD2,TRBJ2-1,-,TRBV12-3/TRBV12-4,TGTGCCAGTAAGGGCGGGAGGGCTGAGCAGTTCTTC,CASKGGRAEQFF
-,TRBJ1-2,-,TRBV7-2,TGTGCCAGCACCTCGGGGGGTGGAAGCTATGGCTACACCTTC,CASTSGGGSYGYTF
TRBD1,TRBJ2-7,-,TRBV10-3,TGTGCCATCAGTCACGGACAGGGCAGCGGCGAGCAGTACTTC,CAISHGQGSGEQYF
TRBD2,TRBJ2-1,-,TRBV4-3,TGCGCCAGCAGCCAAGAATTCGCGGGGGGGCTAAACAATGAGCAGTTCTTC,CASSQEFAGGLNNEQFF
TRBD1,TRBJ2-7,-,TRBV5-4,TGTGCCAGCAGCTTGGACAGGGGTTACGAGCAGTACTTC,CASSLDRGYEQYF
-,TRBJ2-3,-,TRBV7-2,TGTGCCAGCAGCTTAGCTTGGGCTACGGATACGCAGTATTTT,CASSLAWATDTQYF
TRBD1,TRBJ1-2,once,TRBV19,TGTGCCAGCGGACAGGGCCATGGCTACACCTTC,CASGQGHGYTF
TRBD2,TRBJ2-5,-,TRBV5-8,TGTGCCAGCAGCTTGGGCGGGGGGAACCAAGAGACCCAGTACTTC,CASSLGGGNQETQYF
TRBD1,TRBJ2-1,-,TRBV27,TGTGCCAGCAGACTATTGGGGACAGGGGTACTCCATGAGCAGTTCTTC,CASRLLGTGVLHEQFF
TRBD1,TRBJ1-6,few,TRBV28,TGTGCCAGCCAGGGGGCGTATGGTAATTCACCCCTCCACTTT,CASQGAYGNSPLHF
-,TRBJ2-5,-,TRBV3-1/TRBV3-2,TGTGCCAGTCGCACACCGCCGGAGACCCAGTACTTC,CASRTPPETQYF
-,TRBJ2-6,-,TRBV4-3,TGCGCCAGCAGCCAAGGTGTAGTGAGGTCCGGGGCCAACGTCCTGACTTTC,CASSQGVVRSGANVLTF
TRBD1,TRBJ2-3,-,TRBV14,TGTGCCAGCAGCCGGGGACCGGACAGGGCCGATACGCAGTATTTT,CASSRGPDRADTQYF
TRBD1,TRBJ2-7,-,TRBV12-5,TGTGCTAGTGGTTTGGTAGCCGGGACAGGGGACACCGAGCAGTACTTC,CASGLVAGTGDTEQYF
-,TRBJ2-2,-,TRBV11-2,TGTGCCAGCAGCTTGGGGCAGATCACCGGGGAGCTGTTTTTT,CASSLGQITGELFF
TRBD1,TRBJ1-2,few,TRBV16,TGTGCCAGCAGTCAAGACAGGGCTTATGGCTACACCTTC,CASSQDRAYGYTF
-,TRBJ2-3,-,TRBV3-1/TRBV3-2,TGTGCCAGCAGCCACCTCGAGGGTAAGGGTACGCAGTATTTT,CASSHLEGKGTQYF